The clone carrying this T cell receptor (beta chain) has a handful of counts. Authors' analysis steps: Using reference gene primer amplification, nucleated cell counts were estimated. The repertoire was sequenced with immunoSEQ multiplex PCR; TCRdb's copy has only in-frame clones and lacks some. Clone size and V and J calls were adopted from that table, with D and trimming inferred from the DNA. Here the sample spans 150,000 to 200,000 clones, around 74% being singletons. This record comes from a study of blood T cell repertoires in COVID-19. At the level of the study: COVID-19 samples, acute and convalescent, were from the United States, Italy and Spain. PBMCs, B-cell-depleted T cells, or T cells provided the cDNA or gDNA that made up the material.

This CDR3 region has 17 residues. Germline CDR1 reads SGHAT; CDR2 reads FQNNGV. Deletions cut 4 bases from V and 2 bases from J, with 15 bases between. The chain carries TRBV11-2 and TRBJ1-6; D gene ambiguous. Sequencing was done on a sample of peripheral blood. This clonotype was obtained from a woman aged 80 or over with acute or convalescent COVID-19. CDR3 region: CASSSPRGRPYNSPLHF. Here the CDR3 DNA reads TGTGCCAGCAGCTCCCCCCGGGGTAGGCCCTATAATTCACCCCTCCACTTT.